Following are 7 T cell receptor beta chains from one sample sequenced in a study of T cells in tuberculosis. Data came from immunoSEQ multiplex PCR; TCRdb stores just in-frame clones and leaves some out. This sample has about 36,000 clones, with over 85% found just once. Sequencing was done on a sample of PBMCs. These receptors came from a donor aged 5-35 years with latent tuberculosis or without tuberculosis infection.

The V and J genes are TRBV5-1 and TRBJ1-5; a possible D gene is TRBD1 (6 bases). From germline, CDR1 is SGHRS and CDR2 YFSETQ. V lost 0 bases and J 5 bases, leaving 6 bases between the germline ends. The CDR3 is made up of 13 amino acids. The CDR3 loop reads CASSLAGDQPQHF. DNA of the CDR3: TGCGCCAGCAGCTTGGCAGGGGATCAGCCCCAGCATTTT. Full variable domain (rest looked up from reference TRBV5-1 and TRBJ1-5): KAGVTQTPRYLIKTRGQQVTLSCSPISGHRSVSWYQQTPGQGLQFLFEYFSETQRNKGNFPGRFSGRQFSNSRSEMNVSTLELGDSALYLCASSLAGDQPQHFGDGTRLSIL.

The chain employs TRBV5-1 and TRBJ1-6; D remains ambiguous. CDR1 and CDR2 from the germline V gene are SGHRS and YFSETQ. This CDR3 is built from 14 residues. Trimming left V 2 bases short and J 8 bases short, with 11 bases between. CDR3 DNA: TGCGCCAGCAGCTTCGGGGAGGGATATTCACCCCTCCACTTT. This translates into CASSFGEGYSPLHF.

In its sample, this clone was seen once. The chain joins TRBV27 to TRBJ2-2; D is possibly TRBD2 (6 bases). The CDR3 spans 17 residues. Deletions cut 5 bases from V and 3 bases from J, with 19 bases between. In germline, CDR1 is MNHEY, CDR2 SMNVEV (reference sequence). CDR3 nucleotide sequence: TGTGCCAGCAGTCCGAATGCGGGGAATTTGTACACCGGGGAGCTGTTTTTT. Translated, it gives CASSPNAGNLYTGELFF.

The V call is TRBV29-1, the J call TRBJ1-1; tentatively, D is TRBD1 (6 bases). CDR1 and CDR2 from the germline V gene are SQVTM and ANQGSEA. The length of the CDR3 is 13 residues. V shed 8 bases and J shed 0 bases, with 13 bases lying between them. CDR3 protein: CSSIQGMNTEAFF. CDR3 DNA: TGCAGCTCAATACAGGGCATGAACACTGAAGCTTTCTTT.

This sequence joins TRBV9 and TRBJ1-1, with TRBD1 identical over 9 bases. The germline V gene encodes CDR1 SGDLS and CDR2 YYNGEE. The CDR3 has 13 residues. The V gene end was trimmed by 3 bases and the J gene end by 8 bases; junction bases not matched to a gene: 5. CDR3 residues: CASSAGTGQEAFF. In DNA, the CDR3 is TGTGCCAGCAGCGCCGGGACAGGGCAGGAAGCTTTCTTT.

The chain links TRBV4-1 to TRBJ2-1, with 7 bases lining up with TRBD2. V lost 6 bases, J lost 7 bases, and 9 bases stayed unmatched. Germline loops: CDR1 MGHRA, CDR2 YSYEKL. CDR3 length: 14 amino acids. The CDR3 is CASSLPAGENEQFF. The DNA for the CDR3 is TGCGCCAGCAGTCTGCCGGCGGGAGAAAATGAGCAGTTCTTC.

This chain connects TRBV6-5 to TRBJ1-1; D might be TRBD1 (5 bases). The ends were cut back, 2 bases at V and 1 base at J, with 8 bases in the middle. Germline CDR1 is MNHEY and CDR2 is SVGAGI. The CDR3 sequence is 14 residues long. Here the CDR3 reads CASSYLGGNTEAFF. The DNA of the CDR3 is TGTGCCAGCAGTTACCTGGGGGGGAACACTGAAGCTTTCTTT.